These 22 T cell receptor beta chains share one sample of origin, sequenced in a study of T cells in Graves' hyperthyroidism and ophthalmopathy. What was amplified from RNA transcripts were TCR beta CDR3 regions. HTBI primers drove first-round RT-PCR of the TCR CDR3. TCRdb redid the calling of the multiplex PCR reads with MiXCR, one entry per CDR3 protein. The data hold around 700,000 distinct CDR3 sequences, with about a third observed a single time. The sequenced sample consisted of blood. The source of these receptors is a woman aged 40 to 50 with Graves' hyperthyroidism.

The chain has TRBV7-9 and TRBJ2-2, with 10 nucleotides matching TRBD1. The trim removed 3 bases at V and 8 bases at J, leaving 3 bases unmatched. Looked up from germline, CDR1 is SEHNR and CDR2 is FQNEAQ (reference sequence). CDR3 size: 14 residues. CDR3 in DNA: TGTGCCAGCAGCTTGGGACAGGGGCAGGGGGAGCTGTTTTTT. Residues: CASSLGQGQGELFF.

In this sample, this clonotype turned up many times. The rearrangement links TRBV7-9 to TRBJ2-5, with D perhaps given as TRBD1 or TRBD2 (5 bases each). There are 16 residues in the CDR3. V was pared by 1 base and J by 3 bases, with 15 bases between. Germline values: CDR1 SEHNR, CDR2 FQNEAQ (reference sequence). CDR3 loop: CASSLGRGGMEETQYF. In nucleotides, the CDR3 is TGTGCCAGCAGCTTAGGTCGTGGGGGAATGGAAGAGACCCAGTACTTC.

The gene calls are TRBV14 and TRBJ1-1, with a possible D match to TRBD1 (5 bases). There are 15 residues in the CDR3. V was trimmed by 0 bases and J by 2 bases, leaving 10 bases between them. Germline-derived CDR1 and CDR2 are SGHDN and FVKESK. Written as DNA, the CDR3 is TGTGCCAGCAGCCAAGAATGGGGGAGCAACACTGAAGCTTTCTTT. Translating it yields CASSQEWGSNTEAFF. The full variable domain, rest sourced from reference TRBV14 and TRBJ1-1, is EAGVTQFPSHSVIEKGQTVTLRCDPISGHDNLYWYRRVMGKEIKFLLHFVKESKQDESGMPNNRFLAERTGGTYSTLKVQPAELEDSGVYFCASSQEWGSNTEAFFGQGTRLTVV.

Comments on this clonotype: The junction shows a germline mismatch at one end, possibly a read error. The CDR3 DNA reads TGTGCCAGCGGCTTACGGCAGGGGGAGACTGAAGCTTTCTTT. Its protein product is CASGLRQGETEAFF. The V call is TRBV7-9, the J call TRBJ1-1, with 7 nucleotides matching TRBD1. CDR3 length equals 14 residues. The germline CDR1 and CDR2 sequences are SEHNR and FQNEAQ (reference sequence).

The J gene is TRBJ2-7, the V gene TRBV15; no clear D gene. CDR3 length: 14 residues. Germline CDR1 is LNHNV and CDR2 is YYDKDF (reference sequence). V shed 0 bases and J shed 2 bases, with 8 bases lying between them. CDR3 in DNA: TGTGCCACCAGCAGAGACAGGTCACCCTACGAGCAGTACTTC. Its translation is CATSRDRSPYEQYF.

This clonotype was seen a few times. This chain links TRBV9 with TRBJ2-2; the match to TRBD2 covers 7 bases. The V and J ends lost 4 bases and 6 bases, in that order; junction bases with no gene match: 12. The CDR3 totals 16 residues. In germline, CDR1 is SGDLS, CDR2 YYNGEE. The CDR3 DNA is TGTGCCAGCAGCTTATGGGGGGGAGTAGGCGCCGGGGAGCTGTTTTTT. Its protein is CASSLWGGVGAGELFF.

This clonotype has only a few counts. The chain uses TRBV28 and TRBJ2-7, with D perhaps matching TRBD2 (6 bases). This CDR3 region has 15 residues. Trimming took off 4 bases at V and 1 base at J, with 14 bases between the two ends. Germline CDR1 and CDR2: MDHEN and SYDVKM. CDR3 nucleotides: TGTGCCAGCAGTTCGGCCGGGAGCGCGTCCTACGAGCAGTACTTC. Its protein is CASSSAGSASYEQYF. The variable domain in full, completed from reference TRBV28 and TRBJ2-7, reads DVKVTQSSRYLVKRTGEKVFLECVQDMDHENMFWYRQDPGLGLRLIYFSYDVKMKEKGDIPEGYSVSREKKERFSLILESASTNQTSMYLCASSSAGSASYEQYFGPGTRLTVT.

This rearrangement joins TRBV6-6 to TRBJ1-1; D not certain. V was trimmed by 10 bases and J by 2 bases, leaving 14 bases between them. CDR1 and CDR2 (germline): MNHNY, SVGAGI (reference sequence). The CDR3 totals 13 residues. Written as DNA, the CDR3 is TGTGCCATCACGGCGGTGATAAACACTGAAGCTTTCTTT. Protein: CAITAVINTEAFF.

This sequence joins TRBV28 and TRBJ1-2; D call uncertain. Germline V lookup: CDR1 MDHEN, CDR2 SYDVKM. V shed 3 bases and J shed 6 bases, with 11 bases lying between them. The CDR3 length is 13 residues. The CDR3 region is CASSFRSSDGYTF. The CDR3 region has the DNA TGTGCCAGCAGTTTTCGCAGCTCCGATGGCTACACCTTC.

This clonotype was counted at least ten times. The CDR3 nucleotides read TGTGCCAGCAGCCCGAGACAGGCGAACACTGAAGCTTTCTTT. It is translated as CASSPRQANTEAFF. The V and J genes are TRBV7-9 and TRBJ1-1, with D possibly being TRBD1 (6 bases). The ends were cut back, 5 bases at V and 1 base at J, with 11 bases in the middle. The CDR3 extends over 14 amino acids. Germline CDR1 reads SEHNR; CDR2 reads FQNEAQ (reference sequence).

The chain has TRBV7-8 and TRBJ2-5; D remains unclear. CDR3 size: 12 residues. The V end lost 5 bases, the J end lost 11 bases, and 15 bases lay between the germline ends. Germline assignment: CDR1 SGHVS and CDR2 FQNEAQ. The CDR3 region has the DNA TGTGCCAGCAGCCCATACGTAGATACGCAGTACTTC. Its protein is CASSPYVDTQYF.

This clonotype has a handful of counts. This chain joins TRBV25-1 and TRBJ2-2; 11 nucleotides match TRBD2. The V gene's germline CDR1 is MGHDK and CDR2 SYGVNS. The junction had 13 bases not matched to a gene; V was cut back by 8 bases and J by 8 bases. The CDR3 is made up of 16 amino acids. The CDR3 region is CASEEEVAGGPGELFF. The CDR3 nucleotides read TGTGCCAGCGAAGAGGAGGTAGCGGGAGGGCCAGGGGAGCTGTTTTTT.

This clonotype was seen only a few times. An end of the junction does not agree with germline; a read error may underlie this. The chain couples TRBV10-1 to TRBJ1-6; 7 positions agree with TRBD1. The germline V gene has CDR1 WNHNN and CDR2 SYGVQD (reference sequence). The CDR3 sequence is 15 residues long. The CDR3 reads CASSPQGTANSPLHF. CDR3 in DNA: TGTGCCAGCTCCCCACAGGGGACAGCCAATTCACCCCTCCACTTT.

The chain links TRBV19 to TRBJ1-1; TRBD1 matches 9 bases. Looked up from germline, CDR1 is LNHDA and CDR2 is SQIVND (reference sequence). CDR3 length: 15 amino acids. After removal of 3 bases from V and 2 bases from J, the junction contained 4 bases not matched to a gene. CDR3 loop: CASSMRGQGNTEAFF. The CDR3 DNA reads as TGTGCCAGTAGTATGAGGGGACAGGGAAACACTGAAGCTTTCTTT.

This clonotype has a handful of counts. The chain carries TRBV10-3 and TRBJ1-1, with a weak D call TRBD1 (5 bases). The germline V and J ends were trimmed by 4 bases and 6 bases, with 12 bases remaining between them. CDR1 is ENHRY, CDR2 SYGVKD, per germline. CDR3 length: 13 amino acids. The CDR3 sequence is CAISAGGTAEAFF. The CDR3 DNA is TGTGCCATCAGTGCAGGAGGGACCGCTGAAGCTTTCTTT.

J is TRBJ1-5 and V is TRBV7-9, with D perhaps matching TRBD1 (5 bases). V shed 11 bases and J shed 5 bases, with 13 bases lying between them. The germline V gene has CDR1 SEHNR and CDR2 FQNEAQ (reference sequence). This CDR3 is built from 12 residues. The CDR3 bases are TGTGCCGACAGCTTACCTGATCAGCCCCAGCATTTT. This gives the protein CADSLPDQPQHF.

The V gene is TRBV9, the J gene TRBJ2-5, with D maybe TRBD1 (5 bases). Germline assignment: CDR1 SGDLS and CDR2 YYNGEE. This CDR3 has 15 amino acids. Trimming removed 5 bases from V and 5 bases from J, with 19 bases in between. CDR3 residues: CASSPSRLGQETQYF. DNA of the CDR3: TGTGCCAGCAGTCCCAGCCGCCTGGGGCAGGAGACCCAGTACTTC.

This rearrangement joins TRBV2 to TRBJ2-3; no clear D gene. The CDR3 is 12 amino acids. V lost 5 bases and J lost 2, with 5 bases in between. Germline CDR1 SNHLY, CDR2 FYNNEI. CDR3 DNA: TGTGCCAGCAGTTTAATCACAGATACGCAGTATTTT. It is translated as CASSLITDTQYF.

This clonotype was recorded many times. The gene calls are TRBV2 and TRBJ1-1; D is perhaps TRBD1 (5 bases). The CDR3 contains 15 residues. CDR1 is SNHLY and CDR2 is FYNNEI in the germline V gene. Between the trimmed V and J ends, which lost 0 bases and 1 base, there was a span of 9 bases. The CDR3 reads CASSEAGGANTEAFF. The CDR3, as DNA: TGTGCCAGCAGTGAAGCGGGGGGAGCGAACACTGAAGCTTTCTTT. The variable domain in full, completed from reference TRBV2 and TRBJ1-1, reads EPEVTQTPSHQVTQMGQEVILRCVPISNHLYFYWYRQILGQKVEFLVSFYNNEISEKSEIFDDQFSVERPDGSNFTLKIRSTKLEDSAMYFCASSEAGGANTEAFFGQGTRLTVV.

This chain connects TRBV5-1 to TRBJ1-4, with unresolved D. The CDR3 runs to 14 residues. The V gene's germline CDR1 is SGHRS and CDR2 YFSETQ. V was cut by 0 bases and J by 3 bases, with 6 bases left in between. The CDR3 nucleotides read TGCGCCAGCAGCTTGGCAGCCTCTAATGAAAAACTGTTTTTT. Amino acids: CASSLAASNEKLFF.

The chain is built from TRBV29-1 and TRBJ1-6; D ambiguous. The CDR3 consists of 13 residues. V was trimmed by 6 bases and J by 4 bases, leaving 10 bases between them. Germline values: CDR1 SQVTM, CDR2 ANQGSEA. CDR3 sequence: CSVKSGYNSPLHF. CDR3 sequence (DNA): TGCAGCGTGAAGTCCGGATATAATTCACCCCTCCACTTT.

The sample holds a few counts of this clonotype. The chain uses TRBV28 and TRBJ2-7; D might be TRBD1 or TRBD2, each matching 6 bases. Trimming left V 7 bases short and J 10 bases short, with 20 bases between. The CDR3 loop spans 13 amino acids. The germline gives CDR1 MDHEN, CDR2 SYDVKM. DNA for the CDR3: TGTGCCAGCAATCGGGGGCGACAGGTCCCCCAGTACTTC. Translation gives CASNRGRQVPQYF.